This is a list of T cell receptor beta chains from one sample in a study of blood T cells in healthy people across ages. Using its own MiXCR run on the 5' RACE reads, TCRdb lists one record per CDR3 protein. The data contain about 650,000 distinct CDR3 sequences, around 32% of them singletons. Sequencing was performed on blood. These receptors were taken from a woman aged 80 or over in good health. Each CDR3 is given with its conserved first and last residue. D genes are given only for firm matches. Size tells how often a clone was seen (once, few, many) or the class of an expanded clone, and some rows leave it out.

TRBV20-1	many	TRBD2	TRBJ2-7	TGCAGTGCCAGCCAAATAGCGGGGGCCCTAACCATCAGCCGCTACGAGCAGTACTTC	CSASQIAGALTISRYEQYF
TRBV10-3	-	TRBD2	TRBJ2-2	TGTGCCATCAGTGAACGGACTAGCTACGGGGAGCTGTTTTTT	CAISERTSYGELFF
TRBV7-3	-	TRBD1	TRBJ2-2	TGTGCCAGCAGCTTACGTCCGGGGACAGGGGCGAACACCGGGGAGCTGTTTTTT	CASSLRPGTGANTGELFF
TRBV12-3/TRBV12-4	many	TRBD1	TRBJ2-1	TGTGCCAGCAGTTCCGGACAGGGAAGATACAATGAGCAGTTCTTC	CASSSGQGRYNEQFF
TRBV12-5	few	-	TRBJ1-1	TGTGCTAGTGCCCCCGAGGCAGTGAACACTGAAGCTTTCTTT	CASAPEAVNTEAFF
TRBV5-1	many	TRBD1	TRBJ2-7	TGTGCCAGCAGCTTAGGTGGGACAGGGAGCTACGAGCAGTACTTC	CASSLGGTGSYEQYF
TRBV4-3	-	-	TRBJ1-4	TGCGCCAGCAGCCAAGATCGTCAGGGGCGATCTGAAAAACTGTTTTTT	CASSQDRQGRSEKLFF
TRBV7-9	once	-	TRBJ1-5	TGTGCCAGCAGCTTAGACCGGGGTCGGCCCCAGCATTTT	CASSLDRGRPQHF
TRBV6-5	many	-	TRBJ2-7	TGTGCCAGCAGTTACCGACGGGGCGCCGACGAGCAGTACTTC	CASSYRRGADEQYF
TRBV6-5	-	TRBD1	TRBJ2-5	TGTGCCAGCAGTTACGGACAGGGGAGGCAAGAGACCCAGTACTTC	CASSYGQGRQETQYF
TRBV3-1	many	TRBD2	TRBJ2-1	TGTGCCAGCAGCCAAACCGGGACTAGCGGTTTCTACAATGAGCAGTTCTTC	CASSQTGTSGFYNEQFF
TRBV6-1	many	TRBD1	TRBJ2-7	TGTGCCAGCAAGCCTACAGGGGATCACTACGAGCAGTACTTC	CASKPTGDHYEQYF
TRBV12-3/TRBV12-4	-	-	TRBJ2-1	TGTGCCAGCAGTTTCTTGGGGGATGAGCAGTTCTTC	CASSFLGDEQFF
TRBV7-2	many	TRBD1	TRBJ2-7	TGTGCCAGCAGCACCCGGGACAGCGTTTCGCAGTACTTC	CASSTRDSVSQYF